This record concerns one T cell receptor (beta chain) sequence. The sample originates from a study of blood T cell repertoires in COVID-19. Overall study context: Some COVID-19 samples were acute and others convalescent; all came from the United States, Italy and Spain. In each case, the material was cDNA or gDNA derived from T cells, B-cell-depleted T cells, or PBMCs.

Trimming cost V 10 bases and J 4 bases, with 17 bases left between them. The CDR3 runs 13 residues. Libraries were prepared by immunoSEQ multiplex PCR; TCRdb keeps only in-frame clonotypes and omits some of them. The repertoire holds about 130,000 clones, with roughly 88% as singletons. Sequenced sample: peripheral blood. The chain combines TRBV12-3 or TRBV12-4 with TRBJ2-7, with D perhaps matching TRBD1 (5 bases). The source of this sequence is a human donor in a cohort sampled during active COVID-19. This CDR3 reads CAIQDIKGYEQYF. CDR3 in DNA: TGTGCCATCCAGGACATAAAGGGATACGAGCAGTACTTC.